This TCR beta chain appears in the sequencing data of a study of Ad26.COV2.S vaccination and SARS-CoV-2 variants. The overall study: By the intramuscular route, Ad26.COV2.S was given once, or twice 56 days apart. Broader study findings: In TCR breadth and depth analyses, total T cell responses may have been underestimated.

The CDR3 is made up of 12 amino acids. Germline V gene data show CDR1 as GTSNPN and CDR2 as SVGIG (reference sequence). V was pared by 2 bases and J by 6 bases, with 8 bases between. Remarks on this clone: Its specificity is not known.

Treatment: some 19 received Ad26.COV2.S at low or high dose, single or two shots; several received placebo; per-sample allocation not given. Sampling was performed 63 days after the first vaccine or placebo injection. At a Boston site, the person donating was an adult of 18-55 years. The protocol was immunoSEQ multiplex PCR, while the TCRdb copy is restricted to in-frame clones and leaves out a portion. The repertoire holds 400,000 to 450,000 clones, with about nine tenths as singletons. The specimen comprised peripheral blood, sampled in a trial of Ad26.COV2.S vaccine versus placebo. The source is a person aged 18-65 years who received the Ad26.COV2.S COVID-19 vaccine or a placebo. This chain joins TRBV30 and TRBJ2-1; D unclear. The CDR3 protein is CAWSYGPNEQFF. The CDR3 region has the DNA TGTGCCTGGAGTTACGGACCCAATGAGCAGTTCTTC. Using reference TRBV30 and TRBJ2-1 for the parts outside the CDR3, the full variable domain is SQTIHQWPATLVQPVGSPLSLECTVEGTSNPNLYWYRQAAGRGLQLLFYSVGIGQISSEVPQNLSASRPQDRQFILSSKKLLLSDSGFYLCAWSYGPNEQFFGPGTRLTVL.